The 22 T cell receptor beta chains below come from one sample, sequenced in a study of blood T cell repertoires in COVID-19. The protocol was immunoSEQ multiplex PCR, while the TCRdb copy is restricted to in-frame clones and leaves out a portion. There are a few hundred thousand clones in the sample; 85% occur only once, and under 7% lies in the top ten. Input material: PBMCs or T cells enriched from blood (not recorded which). The receptor source for this set is a woman aged 45-60 years who had been exposed to COVID-19.

This clone was seen only once. The rearrangement joins TRBV9 to TRBJ2-3, with TRBD2 matching 16 bases. V was pared by 5 bases and J by 3 bases, with 9 bases of the junction left unmatched. The germline V gene has CDR1 SGDLS and CDR2 YYNGEE. CDR3 length: 18 residues. The CDR3 loop reads CASRPGLAGGSSTDTQYF. CDR3 sequence (DNA): TGTGCCAGCAGGCCGGGACTAGCGGGGGGGTCAAGTACAGATACGCAGTATTTT.

The chain carries TRBV28 and TRBJ2-1, with 9 bases identical to TRBD2. The ends lost 8 bases at V and 5 bases at J; junction bases unmatched: 7. CDR1 is MDHEN and CDR2 is SYDVKM in the germline V gene. The CDR3 is made up of 14 amino acids. The CDR3 sequence is CASYSGGPNNEQFF. The CDR3 coding sequence is TGTGCCAGCTACAGCGGGGGGCCTAACAATGAGCAGTTCTTC.

This chain joins TRBV5-4 and TRBJ2-5, with D uncertain. This CDR3 is built from 16 residues. CDR1 is SGHNT, CDR2 YYREEE, per germline (reference sequence). V lost 2 bases and J lost 2, with 16 bases in between. Written as DNA, the CDR3 is TGTGCCAGCAGCTTAGGCAGGTTGACGCCACAAGAGACCCAGTACTTC. As protein: CASSLGRLTPQETQYF.

The chain is built from TRBV9 and TRBJ2-1; 8 bases match TRBD1. The CDR3 is 14 amino acids. From germline, CDR1 is SGDLS and CDR2 YYNGEE. V shed 3 bases, J shed 4 bases, and the junction held 3 bases outside the gene matches. The CDR3 bases are TGTGCCAGCAGCGCTACAGGGGGGTACAATGAGCAGTTCTTC. Its protein is CASSATGGYNEQFF.

Only one count was recorded for this clone. J is TRBJ2-2 and V is TRBV2; 9 positions match TRBD1. There are 15 residues in the CDR3. V lost 8 bases, J lost 1 base, and 5 bases stayed unmatched. CDR1 is SNHLY, CDR2 FYNNEI, per germline. The CDR3 DNA is TGTGCCAGCCGGAGACAGGGGGTGAACACCGGGGAGCTGTTTTTT. Translated, it gives CASRRQGVNTGELFF.

This clone has just a few counts. Different DNA sequences within this sample yield the same CDR3. V usage is TRBV29-1 and J usage is TRBJ1-5; the match to TRBD1 covers 12 bases. The CDR3 has 15 amino acids. Germline loops: CDR1 SQVTM, CDR2 ANQGSEA. Losses at the gene ends were 4 bases for V and 4 bases for J; bases not matched to a gene: 5. DNA for the CDR3: TGCAGCGTTGCCCAGGGACAGGGGGCGAATCAGCCCCAGCATTTT. Amino acid sequence: CSVAQGQGANQPQHF.

The CDR3, as DNA: TGTGCCAGCAGCGCATGGGACTACCACACAAGAGAGACCCAGTACTTC. As protein: CASSAWDYHTRETQYF. The chain has TRBV14 and TRBJ2-5, with 7 nucleotides matching TRBD2. V shed 5 bases, J shed 4 bases, and the junction held 13 bases outside the gene matches. In germline, CDR1 is SGHDN, CDR2 FVKESK. This CDR3 contains 16 residues.

The rearrangement uses TRBV10-2 and TRBJ2-5; D gene unclear. Germline CDR1 and CDR2: WSHSY and SAAADI. The CDR3 length is 16 residues. V lost 3 bases to trimming and J lost 5 bases, with 19 bases between them. CDR3 loop: CASSDGGGGVGETQYF. CDR3 DNA sequence: TGCGCCAGCAGTGACGGTGGCGGCGGAGTTGGGGAGACCCAGTACTTC.

This chain connects TRBV27 to TRBJ2-1; D is unresolved. V was cut by 4 bases and J by 0 bases, with 7 bases left in between. There are 14 residues in the CDR3. CDR1 is MNHEY, CDR2 SMNVEV, per germline (reference sequence). The CDR3 nucleotides read TGTGCCAGCAGTTCGGGTAGCTCCTACAATGAGCAGTTCTTC. This encodes CASSSGSSYNEQFF.

This clone was counted only a few times. V gene TRBV3-1 (or the pseudogene TRBV3-2) combines with J gene TRBJ2-7; 8 bases are shared with TRBD2. The CDR3 sequence is 15 residues long. V shed 1 base, J shed 0 bases, and the junction held 2 bases outside the gene matches. In germline, CDR1 is LGHDT, CDR2 YNNKEL (reference sequence). CDR3 in amino acids: CASSQGLAGSYEQYF. CDR3 DNA sequence: TGTGCCAGCAGCCAAGGGCTAGCGGGCTCCTACGAGCAGTACTTC.

This rearrangement joins TRBV9 to TRBJ1-2; D unresolved. Germline CDR1 and CDR2: SGDLS and YYNGEE. V was cut by 5 bases and J by 6 bases, with 23 bases left in between. CDR3 length: 16 amino acids. In DNA form, the CDR3 reads TGTGCCAGCAGTGGAAACCTCGGAGAGGGTAGGGATGGCTACACCTTC. This translates into CASSGNLGEGRDGYTF.

V usage is TRBV28 and J usage is TRBJ1-1; 7 positions match TRBD1. The CDR3 sequence is 13 residues long. V lost 4 bases and J lost 4; bases outside the gene matches: 3. CDR1 is MDHEN and CDR2 is SYDVKM in the germline V gene. Here the CDR3 DNA reads TGTGCCAGCAGTTACAGGGGAGGCACTGAAGCTTTCTTT. Residues: CASSYRGGTEAFF.

Comment on this clone: Other nucleotide sequences in the sample specify the same CDR3. The chain's CDR3 is CATSRGRGYNEQFF. The CDR3 coding sequence is TGTGCCACCAGCAGAGGTCGGGGATACAATGAGCAGTTCTTC. The V gene is TRBV15, the J gene TRBJ2-1; D might be TRBD2 (5 bases). Trimming removed 1 base at V and 4 bases at J, with 8 bases between. Germline CDR1 is LNHNV and CDR2 is YYDKDF (reference sequence). This CDR3 has 14 amino acids.

This chain connects TRBV9 to TRBJ1-4; unclear D gene. CDR3 length: 15 residues. The germline V gene encodes CDR1 SGDLS and CDR2 YYNGEE. V gave up 0 bases and J gave up 0 bases, with 6 bases separating them. The CDR3 sequence: CASSVGSSTNEKLFF. DNA for the CDR3: TGTGCCAGCAGCGTAGGGAGTTCAACTAATGAAAAACTGTTTTTT.

This clone was observed a single time. The chain links TRBV6-5 to TRBJ2-5, with D perhaps TRBD2 (6 bases). The CDR3 runs 13 residues. From germline, CDR1 is MNHEY and CDR2 SVGAGI. With 7 bases removed from V and 3 bases from J, the gap between germline ends came to 12 bases. This chain's CDR3 is CASTRTIEETQYF. The CDR3 DNA reads TGTGCCAGCACAAGGACTATAGAAGAGACCCAGTACTTC.

The V and J genes are TRBV5-4 and TRBJ2-2; 8 bases agree with TRBD2. The junction had 10 bases not matched to a gene; V was cut back by 2 bases and J by 7 bases. Germline V gene lookup returns CDR1 SGHNT and CDR2 YYREEE (reference sequence). The CDR3 is made up of 16 amino acids. CDR3 amino acids: CASSLGLAGRNGELFF. The CDR3 DNA follows: TGTGCCAGCAGCTTAGGACTAGCAGGGCGGAACGGGGAGCTGTTTTTT.

The chain employs TRBV5-5 and TRBJ1-1; the D is unclear. V dropped 0 bases and J dropped 4 bases, with 10 bases sitting between them. The CDR3 consists of 14 residues. CDR1 and CDR2 from the germline V gene are SGHKS and YYEKEE (reference sequence). The CDR3 region is CASSLVGRATEAFF. CDR3 DNA sequence: TGTGCCAGCAGCTTGGTGGGGAGGGCCACTGAAGCTTTCTTT.

The chain employs TRBV29-1 and TRBJ1-3; maybe TRBD1 (6 bases). In germline, CDR1 is SQVTM, CDR2 ANQGSEA. CDR3 length: 14 residues. The V gene lost 4 bases and the J gene lost 0 bases, with 10 bases spanning the gap. CDR3 bases: TGCAGCGTTGGTACAGGGACCTCTGGAAACACCATATATTTT. Its translation: CSVGTGTSGNTIYF.

CDR3 sequence reads: CAWDGQLNTEAFF. Here the CDR3 DNA reads TGTGCCTGGGATGGACAGCTGAACACTGAAGCTTTCTTT. J is TRBJ1-1 and V is TRBV30, with a weak D call TRBD1 (6 bases). Germline V gives CDR1 GTSNPN, CDR2 SVGIG (reference sequence). Trimming took off 5 bases at V and 0 bases at J, with 10 bases between the two ends. The CDR3 is made up of 13 amino acids.

The genes are TRBV14 and TRBJ2-7, with D possibly matching TRBD1 (6 bases). Trimming cost V 1 base and J 4 bases, with 14 bases left between them. Per the germline V gene, CDR1 is SGHDN and CDR2 is FVKESK. The CDR3 runs to 15 residues. Here the CDR3 reads CASSQAAGTLYEQYF. In DNA, the CDR3 is TGTGCCAGCAGCCAAGCCGCCGGGACATTGTACGAGCAGTACTTC.

This clone was seen only once. V and J are TRBV2 and TRBJ1-5; no clear D. The V end lost 6 bases, the J end lost 2 bases, and 11 bases lay between the germline ends. The CDR3 has 14 residues. Germline V gives CDR1 SNHLY, CDR2 FYNNEI. The CDR3 nucleotides read TGTGCCAGCAGCCGTAGGGAGGGCAATCAGCCCCAGCATTTT. Translation: CASSRREGNQPQHF. The entire variable domain, with the rest obtained from reference TRBV2 and TRBJ1-5, is as follows: EPEVTQTPSHQVTQMGQEVILRCVPISNHLYFYWYRQILGQKVEFLVSFYNNEISEKSEIFDDQFSVERPDGSNFTLKIRSTKLEDSAMYFCASSRREGNQPQHFGDGTRLSIL.

The chain uses TRBV15 and TRBJ1-1, with D unclear. V lost 0 bases, J lost 7 bases, and 3 bases lay in between. Germline CDR1 and CDR2: LNHNV and YYDKDF (reference sequence). CDR3 length: 11 residues. CDR3 coding DNA: TGTGCCACCAGCAGAGATCTTGAAGCTTTCTTT. This gives the protein CATSRDLEAFF.